A single sample is the source of the 13 T cell receptor beta chains below, sequenced in a study of early T cells in non-severe SARS-CoV-2 infection. TCRdb re-called the 5' RACE reads through MiXCR, storing one row per CDR3 protein. In the table there are tens of thousands of distinct CDR3 sequences, around 12% of which are singletons. Sequencing used whole blood. The receptors come from an adult who was a healthcare worker with PCR-confirmed SARS-CoV-2 infection or an uninfected control (not recorded which).

This clonotype was seen many times. This chain joins TRBV5-1 and TRBJ1-1; no firm D call. Germline loops: CDR1 SGHRS, CDR2 YFSETQ. V was cut by 4 bases and J by 5 bases, with 15 bases left in between. The CDR3 is 14 amino acids. This chain's CDR3 is CASSLSTGRTEAFF. The CDR3 DNA sequence: TGCGCCAGCAGCCTCTCGACCGGCCGAACTGAAGCTTTCTTT.

This clonotype turned up a few times. V and J are TRBV2 and TRBJ2-7, with 8 bases aligning to TRBD1. The CDR3 consists of 14 residues. Germline values: CDR1 SNHLY, CDR2 FYNNEI. V lost 5 bases, J lost 6 bases, and 9 bases stayed unmatched. Here the CDR3 DNA reads TGTGCCAGCAGTCGGGACAGGCTGGGTAGCGAGCAGTACTTC. Encoded protein: CASSRDRLGSEQYF.

In its sample, this clonotype was seen many times. The chain is built from TRBV4-1 and TRBJ2-7; 7 bases align to TRBD1. V dropped 4 bases and J dropped 0; count of bases not matched to a gene: 0. This CDR3 is 13 amino acids long. Looked up from germline, CDR1 is MGHRA and CDR2 is YSYEKL. The CDR3 region has the DNA TGCGCCAGCAGCCGGGACAGCTCCTACGAGCAGTACTTC. It encodes CASSRDSSYEQYF.

This clonotype turned up a few times. The CDR3: CASSLGQSQETQYF. DNA of the CDR3: TGCGCCAGCAGCTTGGGTCAGAGCCAAGAGACCCAGTACTTC. The chain uses TRBV5-1 and TRBJ2-5, with D unresolved. V was cut by 0 bases and J by 1 base, with 7 bases left in between. CDR3 size: 14 residues. From germline, CDR1 is SGHRS and CDR2 YFSETQ.

This clonotype was counted many times. The rearrangement joins TRBV5-5 to TRBJ2-7, with 10 bases identical to TRBD2. The CDR3 contains 16 residues. Unmatched junction bases numbered 7, after V lost 1 base and J lost 3 bases. From germline, CDR1 is SGHKS and CDR2 YYEKEE (reference sequence). In nucleotides, the CDR3 is TGTGCCAGCAGCTTGTGGACTAGCGGAGCGTTCTACGAGCAGTACTTC. It yields the protein CASSLWTSGAFYEQYF.

This clonotype was detected a few times. This chain connects TRBV5-1 to TRBJ2-6; D is uncertain. V was clipped by 0 bases and J by 6 bases, with 7 bases between them. Per germline, CDR1 SGHRS and CDR2 YFSETQ. This CDR3 is built from 14 residues. Here the CDR3 DNA reads TGCGCCAGCAGCTTGGGGGTGCAGGCCAACGTCCTGACTTTC. It is translated as CASSLGVQANVLTF.

With regard to this clonotype: At one of its ends the junction is not consistent with the germline gene, which may arise from a read error. The rearrangement joins TRBV15 to TRBJ2-5; TRBD1 is a possible D gene (6 bases). This CDR3 is built from 15 residues. Germline CDR1 reads LNHNV; CDR2 reads YYDKDF (reference sequence). CDR3 in amino acids: CATSRVQGPQESQYF. The CDR3 DNA follows: TGTGCCACCAGCAGAGTACAGGGACCCCAAGAGTCCCAGTACTTC.

At least ten counts were recorded for this clonotype. CDR3 amino acids: CASSQDRGRRWSGANVLTF. The DNA of the CDR3 is TGTGCCAGCAGCCAAGATCGTGGGAGGAGGTGGTCTGGGGCCAACGTCCTGACTTTC. The rearrangement uses TRBV3-1 and TRBJ2-6; TRBD2 is a possible D gene (6 bases). Germline loops: CDR1 LGHDT, CDR2 YNNKEL (reference sequence). Between the trimmed V and J ends, which lost 0 bases and 1 base, there was a span of 16 bases. This CDR3 spans 19 amino acids.

V is TRBV3-1 and J is TRBJ2-6; 9 bases are shared with TRBD1. This CDR3 comprises 17 residues. The V gene's germline CDR1 is LGHDT and CDR2 YNNKEL (reference sequence). V was clipped by 4 bases and J by 3 bases; unmatched bases: 7. The DNA for the CDR3 is TGTGCCAGCAGCCGCGGGACAGGGAATAATGGGGCCAACGTCCTGACTTTC. It encodes CASSRGTGNNGANVLTF.

This clonotype was seen many times. The chain has TRBV27 and TRBJ2-3; a possible D gene is TRBD1 (7 bases). The CDR3 runs to 17 residues. The V gene lost 6 bases and the J gene lost 1 base, with 20 bases spanning the gap. CDR1 is MNHEY and CDR2 is SMNVEV in the germline V gene (reference sequence). CDR3 DNA: TGTGCCAGCAGCGATCCCAGGGGGGTTGGTGGCACAGATACGCAGTATTTT. Translating gives CASSDPRGVGGTDTQYF.

This clonotype has just a few counts. This chain uses TRBV6-6 with TRBJ2-5, with 7 bases matching TRBD2. After removal of 4 bases from V and 5 bases from J, the junction contained 10 bases not matched to a gene. The CDR3 runs 15 residues. From germline, CDR1 is MNHNY and CDR2 SVGAGI (reference sequence). The CDR3: CASSSPGLVRETQYF. The CDR3 DNA reads as TGTGCCAGCAGTTCCCCCGGACTAGTCAGGGAGACCCAGTACTTC.

This clonotype showed up many times. This chain uses TRBV5-4 with TRBJ2-7; TRBD2 matches 8 bases. V trimming: 7 bases; J trimming: 0 bases; junction bases outside the gene matches: 6. Germline V lookup: CDR1 SGHNT, CDR2 YYREEE (reference sequence). CDR3 length: 14 residues. The CDR3 here is CASADSGVSYEQYF. CDR3 nucleotides: TGTGCCAGCGCTGATAGCGGGGTCTCCTACGAGCAGTACTTC.

To note about this clonotype: Being one base from a much bigger clone, this may be a read error. The chain couples TRBV28 to TRBJ2-3; 8 bases agree with TRBD2. Germline loops: CDR1 MDHEN, CDR2 SYDVKM. The CDR3 has 16 residues. In DNA, the CDR3 is TGTGCCAGCAGTTTAGGGTTAGCGGGAAACACAGATATGCAGTATTTT. Translating gives CASSLGLAGNTDMQYF.